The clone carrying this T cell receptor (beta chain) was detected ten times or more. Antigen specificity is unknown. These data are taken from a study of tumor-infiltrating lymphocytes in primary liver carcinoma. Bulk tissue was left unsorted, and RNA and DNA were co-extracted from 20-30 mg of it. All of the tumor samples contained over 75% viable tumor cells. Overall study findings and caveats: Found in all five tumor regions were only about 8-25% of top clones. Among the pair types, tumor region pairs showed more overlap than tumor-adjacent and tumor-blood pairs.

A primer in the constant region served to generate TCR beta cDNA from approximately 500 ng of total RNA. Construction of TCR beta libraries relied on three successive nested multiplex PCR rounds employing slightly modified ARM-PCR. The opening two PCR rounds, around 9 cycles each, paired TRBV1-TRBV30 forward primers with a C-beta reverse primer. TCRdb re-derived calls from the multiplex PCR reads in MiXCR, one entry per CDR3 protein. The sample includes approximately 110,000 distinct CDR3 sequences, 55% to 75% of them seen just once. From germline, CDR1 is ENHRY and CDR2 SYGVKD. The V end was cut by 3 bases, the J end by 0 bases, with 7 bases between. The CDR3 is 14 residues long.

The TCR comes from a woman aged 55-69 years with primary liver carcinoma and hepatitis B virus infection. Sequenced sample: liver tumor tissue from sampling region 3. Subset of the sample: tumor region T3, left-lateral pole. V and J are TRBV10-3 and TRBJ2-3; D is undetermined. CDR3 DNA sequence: TGTGCCATCAGTGACCCAGCTAGCACAGATACGCAGTATTTT. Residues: CAISDPASTDTQYF.